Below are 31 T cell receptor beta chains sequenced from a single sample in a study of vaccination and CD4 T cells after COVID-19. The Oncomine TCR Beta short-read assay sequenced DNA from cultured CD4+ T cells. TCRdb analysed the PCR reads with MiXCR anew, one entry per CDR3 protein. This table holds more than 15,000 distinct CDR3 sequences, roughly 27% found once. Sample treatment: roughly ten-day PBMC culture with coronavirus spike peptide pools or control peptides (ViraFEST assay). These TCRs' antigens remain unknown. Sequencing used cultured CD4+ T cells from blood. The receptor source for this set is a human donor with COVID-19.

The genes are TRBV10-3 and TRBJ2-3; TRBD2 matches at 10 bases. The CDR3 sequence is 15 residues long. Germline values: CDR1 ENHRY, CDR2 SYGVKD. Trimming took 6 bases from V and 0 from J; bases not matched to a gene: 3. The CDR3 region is CAIRASGGSTDTQYF. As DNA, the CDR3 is TGTGCCATCAGGGCTAGCGGGGGTAGCACAGATACGCAGTATTTT.

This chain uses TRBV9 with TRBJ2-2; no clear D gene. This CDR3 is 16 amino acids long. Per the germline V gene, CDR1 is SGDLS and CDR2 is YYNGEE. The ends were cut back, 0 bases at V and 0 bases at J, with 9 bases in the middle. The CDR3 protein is CASSVDLRTNTGELFF. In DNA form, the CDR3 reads TGTGCCAGCAGCGTAGATTTGCGGACGAACACCGGGGAGCTGTTTTTT. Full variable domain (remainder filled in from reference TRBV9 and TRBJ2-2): DSGVTQTPKHLITATGQRVTLRCSPRSGDLSVYWYQQSLDQGLQFLIQYYNGEERAKGNILERFSAQQFPDLHSELNLSSLELGDSALYFCASSVDLRTNTGELFFGEGSRLTVL.

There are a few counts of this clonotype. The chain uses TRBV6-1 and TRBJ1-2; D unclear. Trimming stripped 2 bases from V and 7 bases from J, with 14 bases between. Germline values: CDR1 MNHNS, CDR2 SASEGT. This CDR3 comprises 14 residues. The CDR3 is CASSELSRKGGYTF. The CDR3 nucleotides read TGTGCCAGCAGTGAACTCTCCAGGAAGGGTGGCTACACCTTC.

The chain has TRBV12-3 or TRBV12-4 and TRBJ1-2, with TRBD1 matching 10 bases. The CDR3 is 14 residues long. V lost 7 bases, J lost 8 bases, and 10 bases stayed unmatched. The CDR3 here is CASTPGQGLYGYTF. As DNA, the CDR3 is TGTGCCAGCACCCCGGGACAGGGGTTATACGGCTACACCTTC.

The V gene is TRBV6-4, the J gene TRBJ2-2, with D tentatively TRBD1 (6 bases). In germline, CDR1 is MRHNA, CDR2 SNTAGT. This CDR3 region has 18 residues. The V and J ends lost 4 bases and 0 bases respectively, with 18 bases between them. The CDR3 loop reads CASSVTSQGLPNTGELFF. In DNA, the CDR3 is TGTGCCAGCAGTGTCACTTCACAGGGTTTGCCGAACACCGGGGAGCTGTTTTTT.

CDR3 sequence reads: CASSLAGTSTDTQYF. In DNA form, the CDR3 reads TGCGCCAGCAGCTTGGCCGGAACTAGCACAGATACGCAGTATTTT. The chain recombines TRBV5-1 with TRBJ2-3, with D unclear. Looked up from germline, CDR1 is SGHRS and CDR2 is YFSETQ. The CDR3 totals 15 residues. V lost 0 bases and J lost 0, with 8 bases in between.

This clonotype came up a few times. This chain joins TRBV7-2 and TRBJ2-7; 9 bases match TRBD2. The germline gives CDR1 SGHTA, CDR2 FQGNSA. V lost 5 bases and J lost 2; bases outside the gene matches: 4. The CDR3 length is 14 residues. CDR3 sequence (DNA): TGTGCCAGCAGCCGGGGACTAGCCGCCTACGAGCAGTACTTC. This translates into CASSRGLAAYEQYF.

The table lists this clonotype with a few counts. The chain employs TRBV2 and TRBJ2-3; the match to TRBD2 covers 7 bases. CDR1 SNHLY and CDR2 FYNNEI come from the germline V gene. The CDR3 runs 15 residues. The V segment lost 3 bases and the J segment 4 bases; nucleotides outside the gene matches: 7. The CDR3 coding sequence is TGTGCCAGCAGTGAGTTCGGACTAGGCCCAGATACGCAGTATTTT. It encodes CASSEFGLGPDTQYF. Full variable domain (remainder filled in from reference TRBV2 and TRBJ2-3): EPEVTQTPSHQVTQMGQEVILRCVPISNHLYFYWYRQILGQKVEFLVSFYNNEISEKSEIFDDQFSVERPDGSNFTLKIRSTKLEDSAMYFCASSEFGLGPDTQYFGPGTRLTVL.

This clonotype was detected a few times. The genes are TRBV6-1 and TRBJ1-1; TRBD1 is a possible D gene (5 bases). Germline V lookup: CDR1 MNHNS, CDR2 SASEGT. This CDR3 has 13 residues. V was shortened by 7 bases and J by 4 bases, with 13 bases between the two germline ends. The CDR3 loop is CASTLGRGTEAFF. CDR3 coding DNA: TGTGCCAGCACCCTAGGGAGGGGCACTGAAGCTTTCTTT.

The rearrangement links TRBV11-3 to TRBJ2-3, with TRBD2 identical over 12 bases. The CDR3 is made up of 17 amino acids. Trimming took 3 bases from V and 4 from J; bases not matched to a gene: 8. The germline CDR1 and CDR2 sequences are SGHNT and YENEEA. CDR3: CASSFLASGGAADTQYF. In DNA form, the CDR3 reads TGTGCCAGCAGCTTCTTGGCTAGCGGGGGGGCCGCAGATACGCAGTATTTT.

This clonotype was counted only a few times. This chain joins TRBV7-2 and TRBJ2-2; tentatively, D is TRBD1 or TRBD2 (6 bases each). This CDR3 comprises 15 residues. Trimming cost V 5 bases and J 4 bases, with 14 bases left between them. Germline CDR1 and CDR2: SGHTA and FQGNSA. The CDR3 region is CASSAGLGATGELFF. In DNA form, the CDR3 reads TGTGCCAGCAGCGCGGGACTGGGGGCCACCGGGGAGCTGTTTTTT.

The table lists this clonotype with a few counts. CDR3 amino acids: CASSNPTKGKNIQYF. For the CDR3, the DNA is TGTGCCAGCAGCAACCCAACAAAGGGCAAAAACATTCAGTACTTC. The J gene is TRBJ2-4, the V gene TRBV11-2; D gene ambiguous. Germline CDR1 is SGHAT and CDR2 is FQNNGV. The CDR3 length is 15 residues. The V and J ends lost 5 bases and 3 bases respectively, with 14 bases between them.

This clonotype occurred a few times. The CDR3 nucleotides read TGTGCCAGTAGACCTCCCTCAGGACTGGCTGGAGAGACCCAGTACTTC. Its translation: CASRPPSGLAGETQYF. V gene TRBV19 combines with J gene TRBJ2-5; maybe TRBD2 (5 bases). Trimming left V 6 bases short and J 4 bases short, with 21 bases between. This CDR3 is 16 amino acids long. The germline gives CDR1 LNHDA, CDR2 SQIVND (reference sequence).

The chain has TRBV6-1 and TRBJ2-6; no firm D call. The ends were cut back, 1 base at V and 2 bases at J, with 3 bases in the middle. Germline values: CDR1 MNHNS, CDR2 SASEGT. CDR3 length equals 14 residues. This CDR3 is CASSEVTGANVLTF. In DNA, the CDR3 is TGTGCCAGCAGTGAAGTAACTGGGGCCAACGTCCTGACTTTC.

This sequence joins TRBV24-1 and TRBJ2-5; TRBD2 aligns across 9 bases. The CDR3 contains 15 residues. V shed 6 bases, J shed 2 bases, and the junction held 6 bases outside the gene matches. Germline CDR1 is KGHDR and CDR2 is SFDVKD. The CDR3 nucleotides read TGTGCCACCAGTCCTGGTAGCGGGGGACAAGAGACCCAGTACTTC. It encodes CATSPGSGGQETQYF.

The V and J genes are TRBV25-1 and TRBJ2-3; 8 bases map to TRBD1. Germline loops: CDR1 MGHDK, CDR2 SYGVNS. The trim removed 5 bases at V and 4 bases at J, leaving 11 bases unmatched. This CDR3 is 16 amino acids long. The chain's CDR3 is CASSQTTGVWADTQYF. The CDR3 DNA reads TGTGCCAGCAGTCAAACGACAGGGGTTTGGGCAGATACGCAGTATTTT.

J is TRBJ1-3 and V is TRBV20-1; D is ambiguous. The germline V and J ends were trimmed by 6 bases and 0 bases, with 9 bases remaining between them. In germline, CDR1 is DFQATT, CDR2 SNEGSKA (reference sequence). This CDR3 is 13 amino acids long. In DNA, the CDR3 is TGCAGTGCGCCTACCCCCTCTGGAAACACCATATATTTT. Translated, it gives CSAPTPSGNTIYF.

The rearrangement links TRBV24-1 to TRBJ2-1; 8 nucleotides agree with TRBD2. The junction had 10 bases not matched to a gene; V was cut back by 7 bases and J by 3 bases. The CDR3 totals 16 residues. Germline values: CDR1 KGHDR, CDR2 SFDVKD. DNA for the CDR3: TGTGCCACCAGCGACCCGGGGGGGGGGAACTACAATGAGCAGTTCTTC. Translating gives CATSDPGGGNYNEQFF.

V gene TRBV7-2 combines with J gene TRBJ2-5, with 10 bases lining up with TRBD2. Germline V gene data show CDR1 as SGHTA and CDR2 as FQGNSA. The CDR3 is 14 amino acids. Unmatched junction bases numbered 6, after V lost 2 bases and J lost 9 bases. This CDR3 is CASSLIAGGSSQYF. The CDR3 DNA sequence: TGTGCCAGCAGCTTAATAGCGGGGGGTTCGTCCCAGTACTTC.

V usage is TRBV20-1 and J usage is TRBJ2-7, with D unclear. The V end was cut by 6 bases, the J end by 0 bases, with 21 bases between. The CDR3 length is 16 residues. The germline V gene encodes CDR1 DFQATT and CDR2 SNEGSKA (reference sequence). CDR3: CSAPPRLISSSYEQYF. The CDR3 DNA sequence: TGCAGTGCCCCCCCCAGGCTGATATCAAGCTCCTACGAGCAGTACTTC.

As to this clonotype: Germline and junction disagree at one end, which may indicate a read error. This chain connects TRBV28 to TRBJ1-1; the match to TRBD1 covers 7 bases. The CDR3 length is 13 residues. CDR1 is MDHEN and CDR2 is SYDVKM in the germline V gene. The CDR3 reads CASRSGGNTEAFF. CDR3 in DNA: TGTGCCAGCAGGTCAGGGGGGAACACTGAGGCTTTCTTT. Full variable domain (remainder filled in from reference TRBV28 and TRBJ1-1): DVKVTQSSRYLVKRTGEKVFLECVQDMDHENMFWYRQDPGLGLRLIYFSYDVKMKEKGDIPEGYSVSREKKERFSLILESASTNQTSMYLCASRSGGNTEAFFGQGTRLTVV.

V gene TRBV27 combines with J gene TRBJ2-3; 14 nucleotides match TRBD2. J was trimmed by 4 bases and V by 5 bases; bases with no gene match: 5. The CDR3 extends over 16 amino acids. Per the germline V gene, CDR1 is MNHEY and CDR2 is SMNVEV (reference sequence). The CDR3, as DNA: TGTGCCAGCAGTCAGACTAGCGGGGGGGCATCAGATACGCAGTATTTT. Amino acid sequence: CASSQTSGGASDTQYF.

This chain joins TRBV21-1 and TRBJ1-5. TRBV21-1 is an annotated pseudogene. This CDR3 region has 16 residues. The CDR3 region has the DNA TGTGCCAGCCACGGAGGGATACTAGAGGGCAATCAGCCCCAGCATTTT. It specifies CASHGGILEGNQPQHF.

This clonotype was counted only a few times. In nucleotides, the CDR3 is TGTGCCAGCAGTGTACTTAGCGGCAACACAGATACGCAGTATTTT. Translation: CASSVLSGNTDTQYF. The rearrangement links TRBV28 to TRBJ2-3, with D perhaps matching TRBD2 (6 bases). V lost 5 bases to trimming and J lost 2 bases, with 14 bases between them. Germline assignment: CDR1 MDHEN and CDR2 SYDVKM. The CDR3 has 15 residues.

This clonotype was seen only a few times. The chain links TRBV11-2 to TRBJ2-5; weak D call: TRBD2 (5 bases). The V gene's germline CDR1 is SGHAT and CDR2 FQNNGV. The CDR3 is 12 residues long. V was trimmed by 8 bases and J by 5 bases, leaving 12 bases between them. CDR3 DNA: TGTGCCAGCGGGAGTACCATGGAGACCCAGTACTTC. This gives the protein CASGSTMETQYF.

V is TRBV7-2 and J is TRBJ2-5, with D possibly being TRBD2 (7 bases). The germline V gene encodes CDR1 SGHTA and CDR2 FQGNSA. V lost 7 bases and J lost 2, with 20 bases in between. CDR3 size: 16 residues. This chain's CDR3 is CASTRGRGGQQETQYF. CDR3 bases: TGTGCCAGCACTCGGGGGAGGGGGGGCCAACAAGAGACCCAGTACTTC.

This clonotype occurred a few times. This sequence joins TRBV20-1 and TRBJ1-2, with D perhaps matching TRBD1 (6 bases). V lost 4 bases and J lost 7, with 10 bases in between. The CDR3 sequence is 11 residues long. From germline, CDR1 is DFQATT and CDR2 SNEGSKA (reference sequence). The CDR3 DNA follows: TGCAGTGCTACGGGGGCCGGTGGCTACACCTTC. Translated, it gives CSATGAGGYTF.

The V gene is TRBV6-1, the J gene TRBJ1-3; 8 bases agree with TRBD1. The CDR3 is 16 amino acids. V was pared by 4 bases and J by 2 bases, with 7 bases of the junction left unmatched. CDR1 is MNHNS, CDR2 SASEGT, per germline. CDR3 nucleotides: TGTGCCAGCAGTGGAGCGGACAGGGTCCCTGGAAACACCATATATTTT. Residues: CASSGADRVPGNTIYF.

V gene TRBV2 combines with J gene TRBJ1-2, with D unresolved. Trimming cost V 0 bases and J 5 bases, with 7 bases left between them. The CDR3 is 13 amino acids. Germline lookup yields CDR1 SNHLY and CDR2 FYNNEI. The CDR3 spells CASSEALQYGYTF. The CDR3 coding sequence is TGTGCCAGCAGTGAAGCGCTTCAGTATGGCTACACCTTC.

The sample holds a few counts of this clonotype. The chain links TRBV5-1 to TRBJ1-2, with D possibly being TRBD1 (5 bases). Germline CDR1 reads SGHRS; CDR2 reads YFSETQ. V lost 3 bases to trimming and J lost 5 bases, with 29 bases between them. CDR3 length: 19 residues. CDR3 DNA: TGCGCCAGCAGCTCCCTGGGGACCAGTGGAATTGGGACGGCTTATGGCTACACCTTC. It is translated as CASSSLGTSGIGTAYGYTF.

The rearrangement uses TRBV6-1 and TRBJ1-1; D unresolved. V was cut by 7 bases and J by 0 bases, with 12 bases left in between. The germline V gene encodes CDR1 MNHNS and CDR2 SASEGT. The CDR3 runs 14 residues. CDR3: CASNGGGMNTEAFF. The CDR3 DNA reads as TGTGCCAGCAACGGAGGCGGGATGAACACTGAAGCTTTCTTT.